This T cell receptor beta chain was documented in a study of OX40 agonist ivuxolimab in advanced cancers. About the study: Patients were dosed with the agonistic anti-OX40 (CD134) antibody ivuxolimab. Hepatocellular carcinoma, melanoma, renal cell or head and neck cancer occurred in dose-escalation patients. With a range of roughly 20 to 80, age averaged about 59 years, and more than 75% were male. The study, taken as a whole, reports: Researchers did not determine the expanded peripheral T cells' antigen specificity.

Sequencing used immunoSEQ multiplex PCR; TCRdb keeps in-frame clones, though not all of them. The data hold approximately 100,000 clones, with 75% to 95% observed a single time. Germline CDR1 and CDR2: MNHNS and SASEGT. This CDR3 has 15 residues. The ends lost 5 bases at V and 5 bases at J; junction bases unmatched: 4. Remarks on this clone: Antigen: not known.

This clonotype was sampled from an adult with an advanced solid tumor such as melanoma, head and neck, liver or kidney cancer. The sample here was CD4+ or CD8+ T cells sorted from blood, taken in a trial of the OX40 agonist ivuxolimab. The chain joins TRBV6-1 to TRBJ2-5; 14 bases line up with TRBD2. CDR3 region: CASSWTSGRTETQYF. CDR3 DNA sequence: TGTGCCAGCAGTTGGACTAGCGGGAGGACTGAGACCCAGTACTTC.